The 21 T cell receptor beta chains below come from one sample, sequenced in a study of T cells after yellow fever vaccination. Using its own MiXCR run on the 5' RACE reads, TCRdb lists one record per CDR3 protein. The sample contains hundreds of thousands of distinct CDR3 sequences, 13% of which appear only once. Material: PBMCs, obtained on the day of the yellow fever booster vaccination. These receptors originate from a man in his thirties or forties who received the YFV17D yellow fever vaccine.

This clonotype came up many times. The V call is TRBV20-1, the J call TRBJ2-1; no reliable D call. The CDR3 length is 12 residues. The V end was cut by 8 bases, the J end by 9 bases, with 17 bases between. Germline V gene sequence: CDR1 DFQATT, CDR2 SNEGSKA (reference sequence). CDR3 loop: CSSPNNWGEQFF. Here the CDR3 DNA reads TGCAGTTCCCCAAATAATTGGGGTGAGCAGTTCTTC.

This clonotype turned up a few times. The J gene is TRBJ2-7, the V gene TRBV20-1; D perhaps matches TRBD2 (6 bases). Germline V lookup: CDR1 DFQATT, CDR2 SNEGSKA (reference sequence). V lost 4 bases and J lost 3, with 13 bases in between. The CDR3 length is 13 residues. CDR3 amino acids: CSAMLRTIYEQYF. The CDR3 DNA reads TGCAGTGCTATGTTGCGGACTATCTACGAGCAGTACTTC.

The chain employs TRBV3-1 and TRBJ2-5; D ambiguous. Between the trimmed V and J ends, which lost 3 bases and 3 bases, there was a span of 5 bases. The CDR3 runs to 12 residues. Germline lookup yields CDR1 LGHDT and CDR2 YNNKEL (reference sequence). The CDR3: CASSQLKETQYF. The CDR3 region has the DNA TGTGCCAGCAGCCAGCTTAAAGAGACCCAGTACTTC.

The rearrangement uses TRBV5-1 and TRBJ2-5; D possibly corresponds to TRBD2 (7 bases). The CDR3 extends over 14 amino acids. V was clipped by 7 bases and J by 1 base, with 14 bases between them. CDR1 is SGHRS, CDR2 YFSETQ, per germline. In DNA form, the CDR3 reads TGCGCCAGCCATGGGGCGGGGGCCCAAGAGACCCAGTACTTC. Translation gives CASHGAGAQETQYF.

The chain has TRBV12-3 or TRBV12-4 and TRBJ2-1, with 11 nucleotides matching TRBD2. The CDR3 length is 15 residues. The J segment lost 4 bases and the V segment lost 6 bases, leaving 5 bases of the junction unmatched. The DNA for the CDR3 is TGTGCCAGCAGAACCGGGACTAGCGGTTACAATGAGCAGTTCTTC. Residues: CASRTGTSGYNEQFF.

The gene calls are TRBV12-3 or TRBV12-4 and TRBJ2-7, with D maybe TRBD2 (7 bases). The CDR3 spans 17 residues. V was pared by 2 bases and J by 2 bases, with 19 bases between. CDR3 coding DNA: TGTGCCAGCAGTTTATTAGGGGGGGCCAAACCAACCTACGAGCAGTACTTC. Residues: CASSLLGGAKPTYEQYF.

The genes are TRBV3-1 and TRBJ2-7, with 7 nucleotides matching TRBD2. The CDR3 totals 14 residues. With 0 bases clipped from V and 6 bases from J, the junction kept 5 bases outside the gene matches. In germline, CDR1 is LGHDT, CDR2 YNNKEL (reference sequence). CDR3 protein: CASSQESLAAEQYF. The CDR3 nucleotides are TGTGCCAGCAGCCAAGAGTCTCTAGCGGCCGAGCAGTACTTC.

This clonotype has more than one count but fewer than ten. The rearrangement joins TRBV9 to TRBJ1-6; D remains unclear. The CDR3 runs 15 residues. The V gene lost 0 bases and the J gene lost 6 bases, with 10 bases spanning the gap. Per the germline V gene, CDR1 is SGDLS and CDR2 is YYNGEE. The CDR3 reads CASSVVGTANSPLHF. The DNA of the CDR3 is TGTGCCAGCAGCGTAGTAGGCACAGCTAATTCACCCCTCCACTTT. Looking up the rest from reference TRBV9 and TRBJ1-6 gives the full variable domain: DSGVTQTPKHLITATGQRVTLRCSPRSGDLSVYWYQQSLDQGLQFLIQYYNGEERAKGNILERFSAQQFPDLHSELNLSSLELGDSALYFCASSVVGTANSPLHFGNGTRLTVT.

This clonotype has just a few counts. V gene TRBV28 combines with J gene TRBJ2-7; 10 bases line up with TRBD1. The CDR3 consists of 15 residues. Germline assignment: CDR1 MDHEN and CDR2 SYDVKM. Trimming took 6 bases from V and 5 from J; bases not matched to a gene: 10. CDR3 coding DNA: TGTGCCAGCAGCTACCCGGGACAGGGGTCCCACGAGCAGTACTTC. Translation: CASSYPGQGSHEQYF.

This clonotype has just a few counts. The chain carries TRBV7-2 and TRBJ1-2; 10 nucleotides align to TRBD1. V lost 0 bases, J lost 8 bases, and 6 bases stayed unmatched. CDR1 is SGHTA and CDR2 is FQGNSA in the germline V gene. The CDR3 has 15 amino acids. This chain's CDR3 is CASSLAGTGASGYTF. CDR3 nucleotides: TGTGCCAGCAGCTTAGCGGGGACAGGGGCGTCAGGCTACACCTTC.

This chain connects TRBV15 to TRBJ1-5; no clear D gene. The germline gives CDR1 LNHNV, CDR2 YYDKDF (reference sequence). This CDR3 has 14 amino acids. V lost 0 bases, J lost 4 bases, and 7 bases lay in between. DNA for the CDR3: TGTGCCACCAGCAGAGATTTAGGGAATCAGCCCCAGCATTTT. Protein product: CATSRDLGNQPQHF. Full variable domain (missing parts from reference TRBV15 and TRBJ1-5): DAMVIQNPRYQVTQFGKPVTLSCSQTLNHNVMYWYQQKSSQAPKLLFHYYDKDFNNEADTPDNFQSRRPNTSFCFLDIRSPGLGDTAMYLCATSRDLGNQPQHFGDGTRLSIL.

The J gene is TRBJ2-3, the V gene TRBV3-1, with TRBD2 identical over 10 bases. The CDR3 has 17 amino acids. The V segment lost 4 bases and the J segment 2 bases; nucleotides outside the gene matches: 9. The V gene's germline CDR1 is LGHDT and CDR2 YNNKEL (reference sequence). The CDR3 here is CASSPYSAGGFTDTQYF. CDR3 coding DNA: TGTGCCAGCAGCCCGTACTCAGCGGGAGGGTTCACAGATACGCAGTATTTT.

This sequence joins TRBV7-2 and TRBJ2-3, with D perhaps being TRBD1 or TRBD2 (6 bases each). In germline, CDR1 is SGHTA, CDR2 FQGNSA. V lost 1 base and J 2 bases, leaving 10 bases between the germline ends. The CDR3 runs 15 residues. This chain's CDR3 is CASSLERGVTDTQYF. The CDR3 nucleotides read TGTGCCAGCAGCTTAGAAAGGGGGGTCACAGATACGCAGTATTTT.

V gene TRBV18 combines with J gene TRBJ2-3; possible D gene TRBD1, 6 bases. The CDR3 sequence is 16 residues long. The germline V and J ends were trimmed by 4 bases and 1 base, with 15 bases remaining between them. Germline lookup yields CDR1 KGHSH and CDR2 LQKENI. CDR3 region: CASSQTPGHGTDTQYF. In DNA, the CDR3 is TGTGCCAGCTCACAAACTCCGGGACATGGCACAGATACGCAGTATTTT.

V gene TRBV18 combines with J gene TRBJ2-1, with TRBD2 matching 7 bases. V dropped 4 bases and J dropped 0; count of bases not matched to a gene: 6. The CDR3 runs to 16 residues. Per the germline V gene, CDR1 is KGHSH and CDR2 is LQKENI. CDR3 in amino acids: CASSLLRGSSYNEQFF. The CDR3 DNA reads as TGTGCCAGCTCACTCCTGCGGGGGAGCTCCTACAATGAGCAGTTCTTC.

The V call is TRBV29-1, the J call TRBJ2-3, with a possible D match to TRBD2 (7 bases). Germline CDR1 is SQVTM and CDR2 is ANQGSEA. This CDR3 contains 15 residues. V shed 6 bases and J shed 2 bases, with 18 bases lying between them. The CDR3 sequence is CSVSKGGANTDTQYF. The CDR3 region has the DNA TGCAGCGTCTCCAAGGGGGGGGCCAACACAGATACGCAGTATTTT.

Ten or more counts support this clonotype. DNA for the CDR3: TGTGCCAGCAGTTACGTGACCGGAGACACCGGGGAGCTGTTTTTT. It yields the protein CASSYVTGDTGELFF. This chain uses TRBV6-5 with TRBJ2-2; D is ambiguous. This CDR3 has 15 amino acids. V was pared by 2 bases and J by 3 bases, with 10 bases between. CDR1 is MNHEY and CDR2 is SVGAGI in the germline V gene.

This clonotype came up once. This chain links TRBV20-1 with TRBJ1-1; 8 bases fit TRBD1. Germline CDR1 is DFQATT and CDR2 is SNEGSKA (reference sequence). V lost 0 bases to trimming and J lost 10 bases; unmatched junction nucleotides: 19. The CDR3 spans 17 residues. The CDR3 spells CSARDETGTGIFRAAFF. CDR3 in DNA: TGCAGTGCTAGAGACGAGACCGGGACAGGAATTTTTCGGGCAGCTTTCTTT.

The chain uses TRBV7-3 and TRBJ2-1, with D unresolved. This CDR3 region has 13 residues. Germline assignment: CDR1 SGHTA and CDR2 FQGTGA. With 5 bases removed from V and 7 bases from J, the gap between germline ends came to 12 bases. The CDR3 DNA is TGTGCCAGCAGCCACTACCTCTCGAATGAGCAGTTCTTC. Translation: CASSHYLSNEQFF.

This CDR3 is CASSLSQTNTEAFF. In DNA form, the CDR3 reads TGTGCCAGCAGTTTATCGCAGACAAACACTGAAGCTTTCTTT. The chain employs TRBV27 and TRBJ1-1; D gene ambiguous. V was shortened by 0 bases and J by 2 bases, with 7 bases between the two germline ends. The CDR3 has 14 residues. CDR1 is MNHEY and CDR2 is SMNVEV in the germline V gene (reference sequence).

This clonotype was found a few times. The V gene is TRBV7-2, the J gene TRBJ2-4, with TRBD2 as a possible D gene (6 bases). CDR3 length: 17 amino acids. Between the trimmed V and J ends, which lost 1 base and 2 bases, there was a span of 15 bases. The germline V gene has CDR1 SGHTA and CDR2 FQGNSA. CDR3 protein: CASSLVYVGGTKNIQYF. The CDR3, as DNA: TGTGCCAGCAGCTTAGTATATGTTGGGGGGACCAAAAACATTCAGTACTTC.